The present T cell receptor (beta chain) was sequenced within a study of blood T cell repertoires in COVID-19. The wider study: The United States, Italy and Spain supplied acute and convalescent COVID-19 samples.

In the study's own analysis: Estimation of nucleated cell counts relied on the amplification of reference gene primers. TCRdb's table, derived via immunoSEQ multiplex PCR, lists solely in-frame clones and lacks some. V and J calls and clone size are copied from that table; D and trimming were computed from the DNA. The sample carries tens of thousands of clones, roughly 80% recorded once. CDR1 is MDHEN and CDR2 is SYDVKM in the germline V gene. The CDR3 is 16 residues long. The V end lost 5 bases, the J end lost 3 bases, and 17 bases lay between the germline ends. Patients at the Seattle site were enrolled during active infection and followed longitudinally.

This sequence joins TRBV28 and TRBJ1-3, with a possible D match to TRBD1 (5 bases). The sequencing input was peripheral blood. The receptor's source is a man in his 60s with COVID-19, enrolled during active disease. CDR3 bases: TGTGCCAGCAGTCTAGGCACAGGTCTTGGTGGAAACACCATATATTTT. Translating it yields CASSLGTGLGGNTIYF.